This T cell receptor (beta chain) was found in a study of blood T cells in healthy people across ages (dated by TCRdb to the mid-2010s). As for the study more broadly: In model experiments, roughly one uniquely barcoded TCR beta cDNA molecule per two T cells was captured by template switching. Using deep sequencing normalized with unique cDNA molecular identifiers, the study measured how TCR beta repertoire diversity changes with age. To avoid experimental bias, donors of different ages were distributed randomly across sequencing lanes. Donors were grouped into four age groups: young (average approximately 15 years), middle-aged (approximately 41), aged (62) and long-lived (just over 80). For two donors (one aged 18 to 30 and one aged 80 or older), the study analyzed two additional independent replicas of 1 million unique cDNA reads from the same blood draw.

The library was generated by 5' RACE. These reads were obtained on an Illumina HiSeq 2500. A second roughly 7 to 12 cycle PCR used a sample-barcoded 5' primer and a J-beta primer mix. A template-switch 5' adaptor carrying 12 random nucleotides introduced a unique molecular identifier onto each TCR beta cDNA molecule. Each sample yielded at least 2.5 million CDR3-containing paired-end reads. First-strand cDNA was synthesized from all RNA with the Mint cDNA synthesis kit, primed by a TRBC-specific oligonucleotide. After uracil-DNA glycosylase treatment, a first 18-cycle PCR used universal primers M1SS and BC2_uni_R on all cDNA. From the authors' description of their analysis: For normalization, 1 million high-quality reads were randomly selected from each sample, with every read carrying a distinct molecular identifier. Instead of being binned into consensus sequences, reads with shared molecular identifiers were discarded. MiTCR, set to a Q25 quality threshold and the strictest error-elimination algorithm, was used for CDR3 identification, clonotype clustering and error correction. Lower-bound total TCR beta diversity was estimated with a nonparametric unseen species model using Euler transformation. TCRdb reran the public reads through fastp at Q25 and MiXCR, keeping productive beta chains. Each entry is one CDR3 protein sequence, shown with its most common DNA and genes. These V and J calls originate from TCRdb's pipeline instead of the authors' own analysis. This sample gives 650,000 to 1,000,000 distinct CDR3 sequences in total; 35% to 40% of them show up just once. The biggest ten clones account for over 10% of the sample.

General study outcomes and caveats: The CMV infection status of donors was not known, potentially confounding age-related changes in expanded clonotypes. As age increased, observed TCR beta diversity per million T cells dropped in a roughly linear way, and a significant reduction was already evident by age around 41. The percentage of naive T cells measured by flow cytometry correlated strongly with observed TCR beta diversity. Compared with the aged group, the long-lived group had more naive CD4+ T cells, fewer expanded clones and increased TCR diversity, a pattern suggesting age selection. Bulk unsorted PBMC profiling prevented conclusive comparison of naive and antigen-experienced compartments. Estimates of total diversity from one million sequenced T cells were regarded as lower bounds and underestimates.

From the cysteine up to the phenylalanine, the CDR3 has a length of 14 residues. The DNA shown is the 42-base CDR3, in frame from base 1. CDR1 is given as DFQATT and CDR2 as SNEGSKA, both from the germline V gene (reference sequence). Concerning this clonotype itself: It has no known antigen specificity. Base qualities are not recorded, but no much larger clone differs from it by a single base.

Donors were about 36 systemically healthy Caucasian individuals from Russia aged 6 to 90 years. Each donor gave 8.5 to 10 milliliters of peripheral blood, collected into EDTA-treated Vacutainer tubes. PBMCs were isolated by Ficoll-Paque density-gradient centrifugation, with at least 7 million obtained per sample. Total RNA, at least 6 micrograms per sample, was extracted from PBMCs with Trizol reagent. For every donor, an aliquot of PBMCs went through flow cytometry to measure the percentages of naive CD45RAhigh/CD27high T cells. This TCR was recovered from a man aged 18-30 years in good health. The sample taken for sequencing was blood. Recombination linked TRBV20-1 to TRBJ2-5, and TRBD1 matches 9 of the central bases. TRBJ2-7 explains the end of the DNA better; the J call may be wrong. The bases are TGCAGTGCTGTACCGGGACAGGGAGCCTACGAGCAGTACTTC. Its product reads: CSAVPGQGAYEQYF.